The source of this TCR beta chain is a study of cytomegalovirus exposure and HLA in healthy donors. Per germline, CDR1 SGDLS and CDR2 YYNGEE. The J segment lost 2 bases and the V segment lost 0 bases, leaving 5 bases of the junction unmatched. CDR3 length: 16 residues. Vbeta (60) and Jbeta (13) primers were used in the PCR. TCRdb's copy holds only in-frame clones and misses some; the assay was immunoSEQ multiplex PCR. This table has around 20,000 clones, about four fifths appearing once. The sequenced sample consisted of PBMCs. The chain combines TRBV9 with TRBJ2-3, with 8 nucleotides matching TRBD2. This sequence originates from a human donor in good health. The CDR3 loop is CASSVASGPTTDTQYF. The CDR3, as DNA: TGTGCCAGCAGCGTAGCTAGCGGGCCGACCACAGATACGCAGTATTTT.